These 21 T cell receptor beta chains were sequenced from one sample in a study of T cells in Graves' hyperthyroidism and ophthalmopathy. RNA transcripts were the template for amplifying TCR beta CDR3 regions. The study used the HTBI primer set for a first-round RT-PCR of the TCR CDR3. TCRdb used MiXCR to reprocess the multiplex PCR reads, holding one entry per CDR3 protein. There are approximately 570,000 distinct CDR3 sequences in the sample; roughly 21% occur only once, and less than 55% lies in the top ten. Sequencing was carried out using blood. The receptors were gathered from a man aged 40-55 years with Graves' ophthalmopathy.

This clonotype came up a few times. The chain couples TRBV20-1 to TRBJ2-7; maybe TRBD2 (5 bases). The V end was cut by 3 bases, the J end by 2 bases, with 17 bases between. Germline V gene lookup returns CDR1 DFQATT and CDR2 SNEGSKA (reference sequence). The CDR3 consists of 15 residues. CDR3 protein: CSASPEYGNTYEQYF. The CDR3 DNA is TGCAGTGCTAGTCCGGAATACGGGAATACCTACGAGCAGTACTTC.

Comments on this clonotype: A single base separates this from a much larger clone, so it may be a read error. The chain has TRBV20-1 and TRBJ2-1, with a tentative D call TRBD2 (6 bases). CDR1 and CDR2 (germline): DFQATT, SNEGSKA (reference sequence). This CDR3 comprises 20 residues. Trimming removed 4 bases at V and 0 bases at J, with 28 bases between. CDR3 sequence: CSAIGRGLHGIFSSYNEQFF. CDR3 sequence (DNA): TGCAGTGCTATAGGCCGGGGACTGCATGGGATCTTCAGCTCCTACAATGAGCAGTTCTTC.

This clonotype was counted between two and nine times. This chain connects TRBV10-1 to TRBJ1-5; D is uncertain. The V gene's germline CDR1 is WNHNN and CDR2 SYGVQD (reference sequence). The V and J ends lost 6 bases and 8 bases respectively, with 14 bases between them. This CDR3 contains 13 residues. This chain's CDR3 is CASRVLLLKPQHF. DNA for the CDR3: TGCGCCAGCAGGGTTCTCCTCCTTAAGCCCCAGCATTTT.

This clonotype was seen a few times. This chain uses TRBV27 with TRBJ2-2; D unclear. The CDR3 has 14 amino acids. Germline lookup yields CDR1 MNHEY and CDR2 SMNVEV (reference sequence). V was shortened by 7 bases and J by 1 base, with 10 bases between the two germline ends. This chain's CDR3 is CASKRALNTGELFF. The CDR3 DNA reads as TGTGCCAGCAAAAGGGCCCTGAACACCGGGGAGCTGTTTTTT.

There are a few counts of this clonotype. The chain carries TRBV9 and TRBJ1-1; D gene ambiguous. Per germline, CDR1 SGDLS and CDR2 YYNGEE. The CDR3 runs 13 residues. Trimming removed 3 bases at V and 1 base at J, with 7 bases between. This CDR3 is CASSERANTEAFF. The CDR3 coding sequence is TGTGCCAGCAGCGAGAGGGCGAACACTGAAGCTTTCTTT.

This clonotype was observed many times. The chain employs TRBV28 and TRBJ1-1; D remains unclear. V lost 6 bases and J lost 5, with 10 bases in between. The CDR3 is 12 residues long. The germline V gene encodes CDR1 MDHEN and CDR2 SYDVKM. CDR3 region: CASSVWGTEAFF. CDR3 bases: TGTGCCAGCAGCGTGTGGGGAACTGAAGCTTTCTTT.

This clonotype has a single count. The chain carries TRBV7-3 and TRBJ1-2; D ambiguous. This CDR3 spans 15 amino acids. Per germline, CDR1 SGHTA and CDR2 FQGTGA. The ends were cut back, 3 bases at V and 5 bases at J, with 16 bases in the middle. Here the CDR3 DNA reads TGTGCCAGCAGCTTGGGTGATGGGAGCACATATGGCTACACCTTC. Protein sequence: CASSLGDGSTYGYTF.

About this clonotype: Given a much more abundant clone one base away, this may be a read error. V gene TRBV5-1 combines with J gene TRBJ2-3; 10 positions agree with TRBD2. The CDR3 has 16 residues. Germline-derived CDR1 and CDR2 are SGHRS and YFSETQ. The CDR3 here is CASRGPGLAVTDTRYF. CDR3 sequence (DNA): TGCGCCAGCAGGGGGCCCGGACTAGCGGTAACAGATACGCGGTATTTT.

The chain employs TRBV12-3 or TRBV12-4 and TRBJ1-5, with 9 positions matching TRBD1. The CDR3 runs 14 residues. J gave up 6 bases and V 6 bases, and 6 bases lay outside the gene matches. The CDR3 sequence: CASRDRDRVQPQHF. The CDR3 nucleotides are TGTGCCAGCAGGGACCGGGACAGGGTTCAGCCCCAGCATTTT.

J is TRBJ2-5 and V is TRBV3-1; D is ambiguous. V was cut by 4 bases and J by 2 bases, with 14 bases left in between. CDR3 length equals 15 residues. Germline V gives CDR1 LGHDT, CDR2 YNNKEL (reference sequence). CDR3 DNA: TGTGCCAGCAGCCTAGGCCTAGGACGGCAAGAGACCCAGTACTTC. This gives the protein CASSLGLGRQETQYF.

This clonotype appeared many times. This rearrangement joins TRBV7-2 to TRBJ1-5; D possibly corresponds to TRBD1 (5 bases). Between the trimmed V and J ends, which lost 1 base and 0 bases, there was a span of 7 bases. In germline, CDR1 is SGHTA, CDR2 FQGNSA. CDR3 length: 15 residues. The CDR3 nucleotides read TGTGCCAGCAGCTTAGGAGACAGTAGCAATCAGCCCCAGCATTTT. Its protein is CASSLGDSSNQPQHF.

This clonotype was picked up a small number of times. The chain couples TRBV9 to TRBJ2-3; 11 bases are a match to TRBD2. CDR1 is SGDLS, CDR2 YYNGEE, per germline. Trimming cost V 0 bases and J 3 bases; bases outside gene matches: 0. This CDR3 spans 15 amino acids. The CDR3 sequence: CASSVGLAGTDTQYF. DNA of the CDR3: TGTGCCAGCAGCGTAGGACTAGCGGGAACAGATACGCAGTATTTT.

V gene TRBV7-2 combines with J gene TRBJ2-7; TRBD1 might be the D (7 bases). Looked up from germline, CDR1 is SGHTA and CDR2 is FQGNSA. There are 15 residues in the CDR3. The V end lost 5 bases, the J end lost 0 bases, and 14 bases lay between the germline ends. CDR3 DNA sequence: TGTGCCAGCAGCCTCCAGGGGGGCGGCTCCTACGAGCAGTACTTC. It specifies CASSLQGGGSYEQYF.

This rearrangement joins TRBV5-1 to TRBJ1-3; no clear D. V was shortened by 4 bases and J by 1 base, with 9 bases between the two germline ends. CDR1 SGHRS and CDR2 YFSETQ come from the germline V gene. CDR3 size: 14 residues. This CDR3 is CASSPDLSGNTIYF. The CDR3, as DNA: TGCGCCAGCAGCCCGGACCTGTCTGGAAACACCATATATTTT.

The rearrangement links TRBV12-3 or TRBV12-4 to TRBJ1-6; weak D call: TRBD1 (6 bases). CDR3 size: 16 residues. Trimming took 0 bases from V and 9 from J, leaving 15 bases between them. Here the CDR3 DNA reads TGTGCCAGCAGTTTAGCCGCGACACAGGGCACTTCACCCCTCCACTTT. Translated, it gives CASSLAATQGTSPLHF.

The J gene is TRBJ1-3, the V gene TRBV28; D might be TRBD1 (5 bases). Germline CDR1 reads MDHEN; CDR2 reads SYDVKM. Trimming took off 6 bases at V and 2 bases at J, with 5 bases between the two ends. The CDR3 sequence is 12 residues long. The CDR3 region has the DNA TGTGCCAGCAGGGACACTGGAAACACCATATATTTT. Translation: CASRDTGNTIYF.

This clonotype was recorded many times. V gene TRBV6-1 combines with J gene TRBJ1-6; 7 bases line up with TRBD1. This CDR3 is 14 amino acids long. After removal of 6 bases from V and 6 bases from J, the junction contained 5 bases not matched to a gene. Germline V gene data show CDR1 as MNHNS and CDR2 as SASEGT. Written as DNA, the CDR3 is TGTGCCAGCAGAATGGGACAGCCTAATTCACCCCTCCACTTT. Translation: CASRMGQPNSPLHF.

At least ten counts were recorded for this clonotype. The rearrangement uses TRBV6-1 and TRBJ2-7; D uncertain. CDR1 MNHNS and CDR2 SASEGT come from the germline V gene. The CDR3 contains 14 residues. Trimming removed 6 bases at V and 3 bases at J, with 15 bases between. CDR3 bases: TGTGCCAGCAGCAGGCAGAGATTCTACTACGAGCAGTACTTC. Protein product: CASSRQRFYYEQYF.

This clonotype was observed at least ten times. The V gene is TRBV6-2 or TRBV6-3, the J gene TRBJ2-1, with 9 bases fitting TRBD2. This CDR3 comprises 15 residues. Germline V CDR1 and CDR2: MNHEY, SVGEGT. V dropped 2 bases and J dropped 7; count of bases not matched to a gene: 6. The DNA for the CDR3 is TGTGCCAGCAGTTACGGTCCTAGCGGGATTAATGAGCAGTTCTTC. This codes for CASSYGPSGINEQFF.

This clonotype was seen ten or more times. CDR3 sequence (DNA): TGTGCCAGCAGTTCCCCCGGGCGTGGCTACGAGCAGTACTTC. It yields the protein CASSSPGRGYEQYF. The chain employs TRBV12-3 or TRBV12-4 and TRBJ2-7; no clear D gene. V shed 4 bases and J shed 3 bases, with 13 bases lying between them. The CDR3 is 14 amino acids.

Ten or more counts support this clonotype. The V gene is TRBV27, the J gene TRBJ2-7; TRBD1 matches at 8 bases. The CDR3 is 14 residues long. V shed 5 bases, J shed 3 bases, and the junction held 6 bases outside the gene matches. The germline V gene encodes CDR1 MNHEY and CDR2 SMNVEV (reference sequence). CDR3 protein: CASSDRGPFYEQYF. Written as DNA, the CDR3 is TGTGCCAGCAGTGACAGGGGACCATTCTACGAGCAGTACTTC.